Listed below are T cell receptor beta chains from one sample, sequenced in a study of blood T cell repertoires in COVID-19. Assay: immunoSEQ multiplex PCR; the TCRdb copy retains only in-frame clones and omits some. This sample has approximately 290,000 clones, with around 89% found just once. Sequencing was performed on peripheral blood. The receptors were gathered from a man younger than 45 with acute or convalescent COVID-19. The CDR3 runs from the conserved cysteine through the conserved F or W. A D gene is named only where the DNA matches it firmly. Size is omitted from some rows. Given values are once, few, many or a class for expanded clones.

>TRBV6-6|TRBJ1-3|-|-
CASSPGGNTIYF
TGTGCCAGCAGTCCCGGGGGAAACACCATATATTTT
>TRBV6-4|TRBJ2-1|TRBD2|-
CASSPNSGGYNEQFF
TGTGCCAGCAGCCCTAATAGCGGGGGTTACAATGAGCAGTTCTTC
>TRBV9|TRBJ2-1|-|-
CASSVVLGAVEQFF
TGTGCCAGCAGCGTAGTGTTAGGCGCGGTTGAGCAGTTCTTC
>TRBV9|TRBJ1-1|TRBD1|-
CASSVSPQGDTEAFF
TGTGCCAGCAGCGTAAGTCCACAGGGGGACACTGAAGCTTTCTTT
>TRBV3-1/TRBV3-2|TRBJ1-4|-|-
CASSFQEKLFF
TGTGCCAGCAGCTTCCAGGAAAAACTGTTTTTT
>TRBV25-1|TRBJ2-7|-|-
CASTRTGSSYEQYF
TGTGCCAGCACTAGGACTGGTAGTTCCTACGAGCAGTACTTC
>TRBV27|TRBJ2-7|TRBD2|-
CASTPRWTSGRRTLDEQYF
TGTGCCAGCACCCCAAGATGGACTAGCGGGAGAAGAACCCTAGACGAGCAGTACTTC
>TRBV28|TRBJ2-2|TRBD1|once
CASSPGQVTGELFF
TGTGCCAGCAGCCCGGGACAGGTCACCGGGGAGCTGTTTTTT
>TRBV10-3|TRBJ1-1|TRBD1|few
CAISVEGAQNEAFF
TGTGCCATCAGTGTGGAGGGGGCGCAGAATGAAGCTTTCTTT
>TRBV19|TRBJ1-1|-|-
CASSRFQGLYTEAFF
TGTGCCAGTAGTAGATTTCAGGGGCTGTACACTGAAGCTTTCTTT
>TRBV5-1|TRBJ1-4|TRBD1|-
CASSFGDREEKLFF
TGCGCCAGCAGCTTTGGGGACAGGGAGGAAAAACTGTTTTTT
>TRBV6-5|TRBJ2-7|TRBD2|-
CASSYSQGLQYF
TGTGCCAGCAGTTACTCCCAGGGACTACAGTACTTC
>TRBV18|TRBJ1-1|-|once
CASSPEGRGTEAFF
TGTGCCAGCTCACCAGAGGGCAGGGGAACTGAAGCTTTCTTT
>TRBV2|TRBJ1-2|TRBD1|-
CASSESWTGGSGYTF
TGTGCCAGCAGTGAAAGCTGGACAGGGGGCTCTGGCTACACCTTC
>TRBV9|TRBJ2-2|TRBD1|-
CASSVSGTGIGGELFF
TGTGCCAGCAGCGTATCCGGGACAGGTATTGGCGGGGAGCTGTTTTTT
>TRBV6-1|TRBJ1-5|TRBD1|-
CASSGRQGASNQPQHF
TGTGCCAGCAGTGGACGACAGGGGGCAAGCAATCAGCCCCAGCATTTT
>TRBV2|TRBJ2-2|-|-
CASSGANTGELFF
TGTGCCAGCTCAGGGGCGAACACCGGGGAGCTGTTTTTT
>TRBV18|TRBJ2-3|-|-
CASSPTDESTDTQYF
TGTGCCAGCTCACCGACTGACGAGAGCACAGATACGCAGTATTTT
>TRBV11-2|TRBJ2-1|TRBD2|-
CASSPKTSGRGLEQFF
TGTGCCAGCAGCCCTAAAACCAGCGGGAGGGGGCTTGAGCAGTTCTTC
>TRBV23-1|TRBJ2-1|TRBD1|-
CASSTGGAVGYNEQFF
TGCGCCAGCAGTACAGGGGGCGCAGTGGGCTACAATGAGCAGTTCTTC
>TRBV6-5|TRBJ1-3|-|-
CASRPRDSGNTIYF
TGTGCCAGCAGGCCCCGGGACTCTGGAAACACCATATATTTT
>TRBV29-1|TRBJ1-3|TRBD1|few
CSARTGADSGNTIYF
TGCAGCGCCCGGACAGGGGCAGACTCTGGAAACACCATATATTTT
>TRBV18|TRBJ2-5|TRBD1|-
CASSPIDRDQYF
TGTGCCAGCTCGCCGATTGACAGGGACCAGTACTTC
>TRBV6-5|TRBJ1-4|-|-
CASSLAGRREKLFF
TGTGCCAGCAGTTTAGCAGGGCGGCGGGAAAAACTGTTTTTT
>TRBV6-5|TRBJ2-5|-|once
CASSYAYGVAQETQYF
TGTGCCAGCAGTTACGCCTACGGAGTGGCCCAAGAGACCCAGTACTTC
>TRBV5-1|TRBJ1-6|-|-
CASSSSDNSPLHF
TGCGCCAGCAGCTCCTCCGATAATTCACCCCTCCACTTT
>TRBV10-3|TRBJ2-2|TRBD2|few
CAISAAGAGELFF
TGTGCCATCAGTGCGGCGGGGGCCGGGGAGCTGTTTTTT
>TRBV6-1|TRBJ1-2|TRBD1|few
CASSEESPVSWDRRFYGYTF
TGTGCCAGCAGTGAAGAGTCCCCAGTATCGTGGGACAGAAGATTCTATGGCTACACCTTC
>TRBV30|TRBJ2-7|TRBD1|-
CAWSVGQGAYEQYF
TGTGCCTGGAGTGTAGGGCAGGGGGCCTACGAGCAGTACTTC
>TRBV27|TRBJ2-7|TRBD1|-
CASSYLYRGADYEQYF
TGTGCCAGCAGTTACCTATACAGGGGCGCCGACTACGAGCAGTACTTC
>TRBV15|TRBJ2-3|TRBD2|-
CATSRGYPGTSGENTQYF
TGTGCCACCAGCAGAGGATACCCCGGGACTAGCGGGGAAAATACGCAGTATTTT
>TRBV14|TRBJ2-2|-|-
CASSPQFLNTGELFF
TGTGCCAGCAGCCCGCAGTTCCTGAACACCGGGGAGCTGTTTTTT
>TRBV7-9|TRBJ2-7|TRBD2|-
CASSPWTSDLYEQYF
TGTGCCAGCAGCCCATGGACTAGCGACCTCTACGAGCAGTACTTC
>TRBV4-1|TRBJ2-2|-|-
CASSQARDTGELFF
TGCGCCAGCAGCCAAGCCCGGGACACCGGGGAGCTGTTTTTT
>TRBV5-4|TRBJ1-2|-|-
CASSPGTAGGYTF
TGTGCCAGCAGCCCGGGGACTGCAGGGGGCTACACCTTC
>TRBV10-3|TRBJ2-6|TRBD1|-
CAISPGTGGSRRANVLTF
TGTGCCATCAGCCCCGGGACAGGGGGGTCTCGGAGGGCCAACGTCCTGACTTTC
>TRBV12-3/TRBV12-4|TRBJ1-5|TRBD1|-
CASCRDRDQPQHF
TGTGCCAGCTGCCGGGACAGGGACCAGCCCCAGCATTTT
>TRBV18|TRBJ2-3|TRBD1|-
CASSPVQGGTDTQYF
TGTGCCAGCTCACCTGTACAGGGGGGCACAGATACGCAGTATTTT
>TRBV24-1|TRBJ1-5|-|once
CATSDRPVGQIPYSNQPQHF
TGTGCCACCAGTGATAGGCCCGTTGGACAGATACCGTATAGCAATCAGCCCCAGCATTTT
>TRBV7-3|TRBJ2-2|-|-
CASSPGDTGELFF
TGTGCCAGCAGCCCGGGGGACACCGGGGAGCTGTTTTTT